This T cell receptor beta chain comes out of a study of T cells in Graves' hyperthyroidism and ophthalmopathy. This CDR3 region has 13 residues. Germline assignment: CDR1 SQVTM and CDR2 ANQGSEA. V was pared by 7 bases and J by 7 bases, with 8 bases of the junction left unmatched. TCR beta CDR3 sequences were amplified from RNA transcripts. The primer set for the first-round RT-PCR of the TCR CDR3 was HTBI. TCRdb independently ran MiXCR on the multiplex PCR reads; one entry per CDR3 protein. The sample contains about 360,000 distinct CDR3 sequences, 20% to 25% of which appear only once. This sequence was found in a man aged 50-60 years with Graves' hyperthyroidism. The chain carries TRBV29-1 and TRBJ1-2; 11 nucleotides match TRBD1. Sequenced material: blood. CDR3 DNA: TGCAGCGCAGACGGACAGGGGGCTCGTGGCTACACCTTC. Its translation is CSADGQGARGYTF.